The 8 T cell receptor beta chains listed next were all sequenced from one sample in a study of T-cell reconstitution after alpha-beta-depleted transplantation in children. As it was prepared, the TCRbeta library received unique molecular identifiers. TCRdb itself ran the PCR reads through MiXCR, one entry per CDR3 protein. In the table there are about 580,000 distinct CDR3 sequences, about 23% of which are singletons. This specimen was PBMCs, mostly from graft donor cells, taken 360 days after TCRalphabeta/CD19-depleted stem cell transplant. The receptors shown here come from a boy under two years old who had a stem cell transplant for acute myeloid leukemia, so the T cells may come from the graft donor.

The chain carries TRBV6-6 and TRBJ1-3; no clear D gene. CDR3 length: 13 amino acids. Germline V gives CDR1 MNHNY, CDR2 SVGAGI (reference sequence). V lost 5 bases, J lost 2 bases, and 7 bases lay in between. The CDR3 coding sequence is TGTGCCAGCAGTCACACTGCTGGAAACACCATATATTTT. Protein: CASSHTAGNTIYF.

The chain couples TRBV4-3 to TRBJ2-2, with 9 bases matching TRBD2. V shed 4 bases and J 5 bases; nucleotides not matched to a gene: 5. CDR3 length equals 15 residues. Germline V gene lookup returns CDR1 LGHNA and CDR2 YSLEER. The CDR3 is CASSPGLASTGELFF. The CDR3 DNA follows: TGCGCCAGCAGCCCGGGACTAGCTAGTACCGGGGAGCTGTTTTTT.

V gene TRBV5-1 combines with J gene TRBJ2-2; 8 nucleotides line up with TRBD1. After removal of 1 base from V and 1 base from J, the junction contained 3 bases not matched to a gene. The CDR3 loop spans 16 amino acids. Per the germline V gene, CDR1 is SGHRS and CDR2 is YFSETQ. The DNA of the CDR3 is TGCGCCAGCAGCTTGAGCGGACAGGGGAACACCGGGGAGCTGTTTTTT. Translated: CASSLSGQGNTGELFF.

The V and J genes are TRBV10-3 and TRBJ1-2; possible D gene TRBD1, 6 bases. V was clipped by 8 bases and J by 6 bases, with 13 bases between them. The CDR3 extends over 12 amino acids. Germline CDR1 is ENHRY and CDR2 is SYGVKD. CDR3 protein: CAIFGQYNGYTF. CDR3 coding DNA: TGTGCCATCTTCGGACAGTATAATGGCTACACCTTC.

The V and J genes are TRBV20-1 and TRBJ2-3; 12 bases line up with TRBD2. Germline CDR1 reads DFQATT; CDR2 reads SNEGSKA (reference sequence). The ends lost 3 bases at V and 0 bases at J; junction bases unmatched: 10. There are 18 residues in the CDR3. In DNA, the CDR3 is TGCAGTGCTAGGGGACTAGCGGGTATAACCGCTAGCACAGATACGCAGTATTTT. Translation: CSARGLAGITASTDTQYF.

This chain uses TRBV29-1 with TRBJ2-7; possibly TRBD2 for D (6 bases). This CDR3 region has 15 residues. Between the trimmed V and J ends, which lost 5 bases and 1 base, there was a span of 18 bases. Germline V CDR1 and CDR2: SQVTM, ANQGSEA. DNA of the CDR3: TGCAGCGTTTTCGACAGTCGGCGGGATTCCTACGAGCAGTACGTC. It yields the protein CSVFDSRRDSYEQYV.

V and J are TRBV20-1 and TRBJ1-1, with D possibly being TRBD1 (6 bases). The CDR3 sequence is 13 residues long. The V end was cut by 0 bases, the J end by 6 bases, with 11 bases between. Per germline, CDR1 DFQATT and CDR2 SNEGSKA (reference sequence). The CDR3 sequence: CSARDGGGPEAFF. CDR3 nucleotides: TGCAGTGCTAGAGATGGGGGGGGGCCTGAAGCTTTCTTT.

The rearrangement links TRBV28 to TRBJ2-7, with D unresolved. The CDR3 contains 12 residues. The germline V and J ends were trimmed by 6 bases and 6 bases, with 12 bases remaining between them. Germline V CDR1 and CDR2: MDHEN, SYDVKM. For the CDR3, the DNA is TGTGCCAGCAGCCCCCCAGTGGGCGAGCAGTACGTC. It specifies CASSPPVGEQYV.